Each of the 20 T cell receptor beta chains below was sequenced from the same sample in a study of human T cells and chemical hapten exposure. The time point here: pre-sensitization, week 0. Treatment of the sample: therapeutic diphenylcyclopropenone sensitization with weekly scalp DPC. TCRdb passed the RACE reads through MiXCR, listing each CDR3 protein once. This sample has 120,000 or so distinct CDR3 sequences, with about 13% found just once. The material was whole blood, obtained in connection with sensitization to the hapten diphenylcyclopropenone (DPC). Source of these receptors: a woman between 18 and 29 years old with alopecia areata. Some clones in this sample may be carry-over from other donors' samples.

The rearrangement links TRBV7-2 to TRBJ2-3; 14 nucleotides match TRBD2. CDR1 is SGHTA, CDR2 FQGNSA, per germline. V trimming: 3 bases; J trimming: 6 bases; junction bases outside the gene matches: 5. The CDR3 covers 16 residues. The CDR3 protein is CASSLGLAGAADTQYF. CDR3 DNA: TGTGCCAGCAGCTTGGGACTAGCGGGGGCTGCGGATACGCAGTATTTT. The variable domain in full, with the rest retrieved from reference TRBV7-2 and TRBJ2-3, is GAGVSQSPSNKVTEKGKDVELRCDPISGHTALYWYRQSLGQGLEFLIYFQGNSAPDKSGLPSDRFSAERTGGSVSTLTIQRTQQEDSAVYLCASSLGLAGAADTQYFGPGTRLTVL.

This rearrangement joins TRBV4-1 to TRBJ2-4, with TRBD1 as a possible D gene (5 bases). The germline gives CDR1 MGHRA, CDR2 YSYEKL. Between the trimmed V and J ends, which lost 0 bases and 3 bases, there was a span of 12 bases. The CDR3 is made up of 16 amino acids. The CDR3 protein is CASSQDGAVYKNIQYF. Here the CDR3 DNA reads TGCGCCAGCAGCCAAGATGGGGCTGTTTACAAAAACATTCAGTACTTC.

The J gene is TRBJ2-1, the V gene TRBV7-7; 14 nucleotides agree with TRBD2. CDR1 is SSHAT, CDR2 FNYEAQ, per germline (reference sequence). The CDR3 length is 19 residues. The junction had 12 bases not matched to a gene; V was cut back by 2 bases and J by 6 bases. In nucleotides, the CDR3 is TGTGCCAGCAGCTTATCCCCCCGACTAGCGGGGGGGCGGGCCAATGAGCAGTTCTTC. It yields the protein CASSLSPRLAGGRANEQFF.

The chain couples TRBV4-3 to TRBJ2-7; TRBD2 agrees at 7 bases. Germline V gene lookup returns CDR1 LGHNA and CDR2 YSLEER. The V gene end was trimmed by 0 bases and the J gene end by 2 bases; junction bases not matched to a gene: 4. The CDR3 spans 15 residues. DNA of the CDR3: TGCGCCAGCAGCCAAGATAGGGGAGGGACCTACGAGCAGTACTTC. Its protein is CASSQDRGGTYEQYF.

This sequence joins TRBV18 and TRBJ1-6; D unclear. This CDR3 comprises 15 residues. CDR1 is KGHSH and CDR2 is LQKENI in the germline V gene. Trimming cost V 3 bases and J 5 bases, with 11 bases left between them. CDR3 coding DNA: TGTGCCAGCTCACCTACCGGGTACGATAATTCACCCCTCCACTTT. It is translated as CASSPTGYDNSPLHF.

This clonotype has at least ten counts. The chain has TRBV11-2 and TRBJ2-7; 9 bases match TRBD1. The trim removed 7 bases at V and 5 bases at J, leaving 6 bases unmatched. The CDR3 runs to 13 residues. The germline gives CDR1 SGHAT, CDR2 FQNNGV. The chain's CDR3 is CASTGTGLHEQYF. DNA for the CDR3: TGTGCCAGCACCGGGACAGGGCTACACGAGCAGTACTTC.

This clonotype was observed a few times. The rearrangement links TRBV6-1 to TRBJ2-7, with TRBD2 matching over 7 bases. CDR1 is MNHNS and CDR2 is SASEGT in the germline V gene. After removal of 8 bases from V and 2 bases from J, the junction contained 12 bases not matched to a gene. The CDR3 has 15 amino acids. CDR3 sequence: CASQRRTSGTYEQYF. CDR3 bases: TGTGCCAGCCAGAGGAGGACCAGCGGGACCTACGAGCAGTACTTC.

The CDR3: CAWSTAAPNEQYF. For the CDR3, the DNA is TGTGCCTGGAGTACGGCGGCCCCCAACGAGCAGTACTTC. The chain couples TRBV30 to TRBJ2-7; D call uncertain. V was shortened by 2 bases and J by 5 bases, with 13 bases between the two germline ends. This CDR3 has 13 amino acids. Germline CDR1 reads GTSNPN; CDR2 reads SVGIG (reference sequence).

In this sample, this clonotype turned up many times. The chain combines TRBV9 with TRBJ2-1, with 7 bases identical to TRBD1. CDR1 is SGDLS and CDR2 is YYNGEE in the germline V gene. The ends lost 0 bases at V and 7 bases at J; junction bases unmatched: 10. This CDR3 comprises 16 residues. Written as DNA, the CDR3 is TGTGCCAGCAGCGTAGTAGGACCAGGGGGAGATAATGAGCAGTTCTTC. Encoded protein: CASSVVGPGGDNEQFF. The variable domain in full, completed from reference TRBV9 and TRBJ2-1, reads DSGVTQTPKHLITATGQRVTLRCSPRSGDLSVYWYQQSLDQGLQFLIQYYNGEERAKGNILERFSAQQFPDLHSELNLSSLELGDSALYFCASSVVGPGGDNEQFFGPGTRLTVL.

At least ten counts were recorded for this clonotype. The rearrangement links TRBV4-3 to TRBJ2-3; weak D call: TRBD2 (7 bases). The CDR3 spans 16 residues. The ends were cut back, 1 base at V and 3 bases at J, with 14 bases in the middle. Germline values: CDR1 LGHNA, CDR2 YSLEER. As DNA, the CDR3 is TGCGCCAGCAGCCAAGGTCGGGGGGCCGGTACAGATACGCAGTATTTT. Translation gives CASSQGRGAGTDTQYF.

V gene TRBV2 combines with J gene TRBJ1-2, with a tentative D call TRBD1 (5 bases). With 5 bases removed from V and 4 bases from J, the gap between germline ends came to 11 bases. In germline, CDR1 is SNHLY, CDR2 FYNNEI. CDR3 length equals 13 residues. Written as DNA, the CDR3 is TGTGCCAGCAGTTCGGACAACGGCTATGGCTACACCTTC. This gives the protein CASSSDNGYGYTF.

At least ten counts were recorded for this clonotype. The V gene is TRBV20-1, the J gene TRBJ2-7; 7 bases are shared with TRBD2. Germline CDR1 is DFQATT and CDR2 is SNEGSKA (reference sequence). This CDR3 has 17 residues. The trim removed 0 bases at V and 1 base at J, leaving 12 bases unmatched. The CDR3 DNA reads TGCAGTGCTAGAGATATAAGCGGGGAGTTTCGGTCCTACGAGCAGTACTTC. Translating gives CSARDISGEFRSYEQYF.

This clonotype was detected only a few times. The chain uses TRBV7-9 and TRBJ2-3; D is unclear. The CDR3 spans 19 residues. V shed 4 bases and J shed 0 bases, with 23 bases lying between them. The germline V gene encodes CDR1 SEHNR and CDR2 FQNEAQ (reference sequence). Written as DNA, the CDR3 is TGTGCCAGCAGCTCCCAACTCTGGACCGCCAAGGGAAGCACAGATACGCAGTATTTT. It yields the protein CASSSQLWTAKGSTDTQYF.

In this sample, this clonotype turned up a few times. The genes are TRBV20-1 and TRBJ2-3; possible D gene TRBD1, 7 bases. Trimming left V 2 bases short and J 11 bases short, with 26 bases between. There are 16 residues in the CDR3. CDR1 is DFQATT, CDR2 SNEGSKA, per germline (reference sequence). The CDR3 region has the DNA TGCAGTGCTAGAAAAGAGGGGGCACGGACTACTCATGGGCAGTATTTT. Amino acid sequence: CSARKEGARTTHGQYF.

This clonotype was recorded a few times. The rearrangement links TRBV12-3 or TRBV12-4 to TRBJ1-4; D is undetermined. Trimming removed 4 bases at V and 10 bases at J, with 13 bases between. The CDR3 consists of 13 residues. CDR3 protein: CASSSASGGKLFF. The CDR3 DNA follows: TGTGCCAGCAGTTCCGCGAGCGGAGGAAAACTGTTTTTT.

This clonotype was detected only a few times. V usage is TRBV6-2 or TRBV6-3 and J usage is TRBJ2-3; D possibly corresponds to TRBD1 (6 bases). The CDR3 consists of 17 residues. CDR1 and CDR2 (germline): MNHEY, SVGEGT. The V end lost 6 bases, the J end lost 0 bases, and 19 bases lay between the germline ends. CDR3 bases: TGTGCCAGCAGCGGCCGGGACACCTTTTATAGCACAGATACGCAGTATTTT. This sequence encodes CASSGRDTFYSTDTQYF.

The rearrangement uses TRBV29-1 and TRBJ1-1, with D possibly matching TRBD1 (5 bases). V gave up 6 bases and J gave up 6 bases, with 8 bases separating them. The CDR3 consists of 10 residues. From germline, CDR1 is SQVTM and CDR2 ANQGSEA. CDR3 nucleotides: TGCAGCGTGCTGACAGCTGAAGCTTTCTTT. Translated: CSVLTAEAFF. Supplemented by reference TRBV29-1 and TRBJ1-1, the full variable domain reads SAVISQKPSRDICQRGTSLTIQCQVDSQVTMMFWYRQQPGQSLTLIATANQGSEATYESGFVIDKFPISRPNLTFSTLTVSNMSPEDSSIYLCSVLTAEAFFGQGTRLTVV.

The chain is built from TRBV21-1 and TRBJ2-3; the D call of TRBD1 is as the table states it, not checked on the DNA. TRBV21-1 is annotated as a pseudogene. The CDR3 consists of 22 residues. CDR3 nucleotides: TGTGCCAGCAGCAACCCTTCCCCCACAGGGGTAGGTGGAGCGGGGGACACAGATACGCAGTATTTT. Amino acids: CASSNPSPTGVGGAGDTDTQYF.

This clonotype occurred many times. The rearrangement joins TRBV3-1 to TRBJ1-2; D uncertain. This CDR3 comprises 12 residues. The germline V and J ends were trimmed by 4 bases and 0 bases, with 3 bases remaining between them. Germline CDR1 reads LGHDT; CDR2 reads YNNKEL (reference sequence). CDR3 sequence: CASSRANYGYTF. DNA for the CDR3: TGTGCCAGCAGCCGGGCTAACTATGGCTACACCTTC.

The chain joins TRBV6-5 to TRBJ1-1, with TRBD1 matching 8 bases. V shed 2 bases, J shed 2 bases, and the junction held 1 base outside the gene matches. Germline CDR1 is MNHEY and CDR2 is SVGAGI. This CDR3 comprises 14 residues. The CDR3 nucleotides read TGTGCCAGCAGTTACGACAGGGGCAACACTGAAGCTTTCTTT. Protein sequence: CASSYDRGNTEAFF.